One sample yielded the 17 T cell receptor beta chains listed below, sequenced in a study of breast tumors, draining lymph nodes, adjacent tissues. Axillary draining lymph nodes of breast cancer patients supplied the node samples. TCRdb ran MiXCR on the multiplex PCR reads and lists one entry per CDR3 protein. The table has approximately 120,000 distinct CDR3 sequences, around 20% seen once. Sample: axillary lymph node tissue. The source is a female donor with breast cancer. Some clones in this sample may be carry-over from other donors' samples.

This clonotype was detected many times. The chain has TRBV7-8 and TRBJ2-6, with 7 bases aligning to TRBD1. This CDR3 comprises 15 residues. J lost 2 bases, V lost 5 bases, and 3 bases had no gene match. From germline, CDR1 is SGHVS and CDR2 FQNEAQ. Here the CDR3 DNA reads TGTGCCAGCAGCCTAAGGGGGCCTGGGGCCAACGTCCTGACTTTC. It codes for CASSLRGPGANVLTF.

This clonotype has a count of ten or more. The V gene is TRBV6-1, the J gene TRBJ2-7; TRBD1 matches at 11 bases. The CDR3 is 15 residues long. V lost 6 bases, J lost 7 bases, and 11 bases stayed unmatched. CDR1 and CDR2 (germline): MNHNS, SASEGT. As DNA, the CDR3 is TGTGCCAGCAGGATCGGGACAGGGGGAGTGGGAGAGCAGTACTTC. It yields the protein CASRIGTGGVGEQYF.

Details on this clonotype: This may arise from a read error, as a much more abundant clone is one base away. As DNA, the CDR3 is TGTGCCAGCAGCTACGGACTAGCGGGAGGGCTCCGGTACGAGCAGTACTTC. The encoded protein is CASSYGLAGGLRYEQYF. V gene TRBV7-6 combines with J gene TRBJ2-7, with 15 positions matching TRBD2. This CDR3 has 17 residues. J lost 4 bases, V lost 4 bases, and 8 bases had no gene match. The germline V gene has CDR1 SGHVS and CDR2 FNYEAQ.

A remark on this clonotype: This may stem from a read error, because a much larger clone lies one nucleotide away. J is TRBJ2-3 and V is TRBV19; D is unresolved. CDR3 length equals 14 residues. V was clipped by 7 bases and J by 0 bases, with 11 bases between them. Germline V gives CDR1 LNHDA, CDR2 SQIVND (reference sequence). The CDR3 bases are TGTGCCAGTAAAACAATGCCTAGCACAGATACGCAGTATTTT. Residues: CASKTMPSTDTQYF. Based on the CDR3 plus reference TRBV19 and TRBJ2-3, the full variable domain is DGGITQSPKYLFRKEGQNVTLSCEQNLNHDAMYWYRQDPGQGLRLIYYSQIVNDFQKGDIAEGYSVSREKKESFPLTVTSAQKNPTAFYLCASKTMPSTDTQYFGPGTRLTVL.

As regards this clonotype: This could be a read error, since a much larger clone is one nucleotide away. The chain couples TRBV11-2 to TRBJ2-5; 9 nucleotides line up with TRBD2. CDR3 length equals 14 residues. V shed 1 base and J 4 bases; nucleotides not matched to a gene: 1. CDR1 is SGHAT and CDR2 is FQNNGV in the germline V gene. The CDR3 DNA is TGTGCCAGCAGCTTAGCTAGCGGGATAGAGACCCAGTACTTC. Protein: CASSLASGIETQYF.

CDR3 in amino acids: CASSVGGGPIPGNTIYF. In nucleotides, the CDR3 is TGTGCCAGCAGCGTAGGAGGGGGGCCCATCCCTGGAAACACCATATATTTT. V is TRBV9 and J is TRBJ1-3; weak D call: TRBD1 (6 bases). The CDR3 loop spans 17 amino acids. Germline lookup yields CDR1 SGDLS and CDR2 YYNGEE. V was trimmed by 0 bases and J by 2 bases, leaving 15 bases between them.

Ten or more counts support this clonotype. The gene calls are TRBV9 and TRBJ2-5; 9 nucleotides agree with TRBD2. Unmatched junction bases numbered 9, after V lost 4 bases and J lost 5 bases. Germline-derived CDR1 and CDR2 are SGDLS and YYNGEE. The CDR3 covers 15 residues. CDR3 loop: CASSPSGMPGETQYF. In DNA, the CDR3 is TGTGCCAGCAGCCCTAGCGGGATGCCCGGGGAGACCCAGTACTTC. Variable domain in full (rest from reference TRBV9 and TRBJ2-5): DSGVTQTPKHLITATGQRVTLRCSPRSGDLSVYWYQQSLDQGLQFLIQYYNGEERAKGNILERFSAQQFPDLHSELNLSSLELGDSALYFCASSPSGMPGETQYFGPGTRLLVL.

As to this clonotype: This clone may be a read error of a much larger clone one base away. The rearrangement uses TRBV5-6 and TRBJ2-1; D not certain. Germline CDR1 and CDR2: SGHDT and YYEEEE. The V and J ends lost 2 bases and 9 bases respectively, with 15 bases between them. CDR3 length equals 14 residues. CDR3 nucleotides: TGTGCCAGCAGCTTCGGACCTTCTAGGAGTGAGCAGTTCTTC. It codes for CASSFGPSRSEQFF.

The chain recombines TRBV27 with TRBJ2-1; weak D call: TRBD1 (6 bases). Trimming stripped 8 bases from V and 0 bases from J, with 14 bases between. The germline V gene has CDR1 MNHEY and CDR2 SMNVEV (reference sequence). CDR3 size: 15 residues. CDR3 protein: CASGTGIDSYNEQFF. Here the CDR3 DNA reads TGTGCCAGCGGAACAGGGATAGACTCCTACAATGAGCAGTTCTTC.

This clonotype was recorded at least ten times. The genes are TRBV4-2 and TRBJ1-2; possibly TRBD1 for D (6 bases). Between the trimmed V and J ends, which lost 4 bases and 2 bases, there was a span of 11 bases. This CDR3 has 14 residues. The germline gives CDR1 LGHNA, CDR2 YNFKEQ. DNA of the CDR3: TGTGCCAGCAGCCCCTACGGACAGAACTATGGCTACACCTTC. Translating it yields CASSPYGQNYGYTF.

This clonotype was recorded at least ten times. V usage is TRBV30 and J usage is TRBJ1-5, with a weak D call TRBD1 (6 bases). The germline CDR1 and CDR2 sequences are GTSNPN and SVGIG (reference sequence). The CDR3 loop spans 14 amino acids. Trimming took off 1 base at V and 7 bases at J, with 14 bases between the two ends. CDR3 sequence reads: CAWSAGGARQPQHF. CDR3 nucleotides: TGTGCCTGGAGTGCGGGGGGGGCTAGGCAGCCCCAGCATTTT.

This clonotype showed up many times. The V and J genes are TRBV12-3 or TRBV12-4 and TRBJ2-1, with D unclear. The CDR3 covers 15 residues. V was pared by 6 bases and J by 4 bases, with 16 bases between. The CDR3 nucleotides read TGTGCCAGCAGACCGGTCCGGACCCAATACAATGAGCAGTTCTTC. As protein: CASRPVRTQYNEQFF.

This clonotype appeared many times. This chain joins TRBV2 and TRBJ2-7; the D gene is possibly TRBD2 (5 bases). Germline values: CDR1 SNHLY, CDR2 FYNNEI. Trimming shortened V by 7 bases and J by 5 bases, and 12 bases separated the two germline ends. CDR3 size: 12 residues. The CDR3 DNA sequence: TGTGCCAGCACCTCTGAGGGAGACGAGCAGTACTTC. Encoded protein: CASTSEGDEQYF.

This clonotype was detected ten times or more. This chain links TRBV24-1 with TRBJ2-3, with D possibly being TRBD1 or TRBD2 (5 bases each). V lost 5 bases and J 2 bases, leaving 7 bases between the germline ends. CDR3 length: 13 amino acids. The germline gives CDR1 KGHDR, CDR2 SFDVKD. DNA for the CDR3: TGTGCCACCAGTGGGGGGATCACAGATACGCAGTATTTT. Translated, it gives CATSGGITDTQYF.

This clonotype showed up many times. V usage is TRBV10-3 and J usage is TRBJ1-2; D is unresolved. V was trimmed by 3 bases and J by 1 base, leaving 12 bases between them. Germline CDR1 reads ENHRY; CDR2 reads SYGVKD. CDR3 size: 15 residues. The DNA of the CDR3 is TGTGCCATCAGTGATCTGACAAAGAATAACTATGGCTACACCTTC. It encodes CAISDLTKNNYGYTF.

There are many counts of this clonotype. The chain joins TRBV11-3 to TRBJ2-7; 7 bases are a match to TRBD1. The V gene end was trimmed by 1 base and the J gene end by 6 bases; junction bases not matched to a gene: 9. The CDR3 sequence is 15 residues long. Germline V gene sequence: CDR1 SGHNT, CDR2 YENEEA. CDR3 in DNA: TGTGCCAGCAGCTTAGGAGGGGGCCGCGAGACCGAGCAGTACTTC. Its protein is CASSLGGGRETEQYF.

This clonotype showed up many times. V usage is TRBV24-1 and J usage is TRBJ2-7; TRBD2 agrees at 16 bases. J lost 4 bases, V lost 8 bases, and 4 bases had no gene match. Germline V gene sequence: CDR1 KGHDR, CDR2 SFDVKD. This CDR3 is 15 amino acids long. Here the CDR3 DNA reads TGTGCCACCAAGGGACTAGCGGGAGGGAGGTACGAGCAGTACTTC. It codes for CATKGLAGGRYEQYF.